The 18 T cell receptor beta chains reported below all come from one sample, sequenced in a study of shared clonotypes between healthy human individuals. Clones were read by immunoSEQ multiplex PCR, and TCRdb kept only the in-frame ones, dropping some. The sample lists some 2,500,000 clones; over 85% were seen once. Sequenced sample: naive CD4+ T cells from PBMCs. Indicated subset: CD45RA+ positively selected. The source of these receptors is a man aged 18 to 35 in good health. Some clones in this sample may be carry-over from other donors' samples.

The rearrangement links TRBV7-2 to TRBJ2-7; TRBD2 agrees at 15 bases. The J segment lost 5 bases and the V segment lost 5 bases, leaving 10 bases of the junction unmatched. Germline values: CDR1 SGHTA, CDR2 FQGNSA. The CDR3 totals 17 residues. The CDR3 spells CASSRHRTSGRVNEQYF. The CDR3, as DNA: TGTGCCAGCAGCCGCCATCGGACTAGCGGGAGGGTCAACGAGCAGTACTTC.

The chain recombines TRBV6-1 with TRBJ2-7; D is unclear. The CDR3 is made up of 12 amino acids. Germline V gene data show CDR1 as MNHNS and CDR2 as SASEGT. The V end was cut by 7 bases, the J end by 2 bases, with 9 bases between. CDR3 sequence: CASIPGPYEQYF. For the CDR3, the DNA is TGTGCCAGCATCCCAGGCCCCTACGAGCAGTACTTC.

This clone was detected a few times. Other DNA sequences in the same sample also yield this CDR3. V gene TRBV28 combines with J gene TRBJ2-1, with D perhaps TRBD2 (6 bases). The CDR3 has 13 amino acids. CDR1 is MDHEN, CDR2 SYDVKM, per germline. Trimming pared 8 bases from V and 4 bases from J, leaving 12 bases between. In DNA form, the CDR3 reads TGTGCCAGCTCCGGGACTTCTTACAATGAGCAGTTCTTC. As protein: CASSGTSYNEQFF. Together with reference TRBV28 and TRBJ2-1, the CDR3 gives the full variable domain: DVKVTQSSRYLVKRTGEKVFLECVQDMDHENMFWYRQDPGLGLRLIYFSYDVKMKEKGDIPEGYSVSREKKERFSLILESASTNQTSMYLCASSGTSYNEQFFGPGTRLTVL.

V and J are TRBV11-1 and TRBJ2-7; D is tentatively TRBD1 or TRBD2 (5 bases each). The CDR3 contains 14 residues. V dropped 0 bases and J dropped 6 bases, with 12 bases sitting between them. Per germline, CDR1 SGHAT and CDR2 FQDESV (reference sequence). The CDR3 nucleotides read TGTGCCAGCAGCTTAGCTTGGGACCGAGGCGAGCAGTACTTC. Encoded protein: CASSLAWDRGEQYF.

The CDR3 is CASSERWDTEAFF. The CDR3 nucleotides are TGTGCCAGCAGTGAAAGGTGGGACACTGAAGCTTTCTTT. This chain uses TRBV6-1 with TRBJ1-1; no definite D call. This CDR3 has 13 amino acids. The V end lost 2 bases, the J end lost 3 bases, and 7 bases lay between the germline ends. Per the germline V gene, CDR1 is MNHNS and CDR2 is SASEGT.

This chain links TRBV28 with TRBJ2-2, with a possible D match to TRBD1 (6 bases). The CDR3 sequence is 18 residues long. CDR1 MDHEN and CDR2 SYDVKM come from the germline V gene. With 3 bases removed from V and 0 bases from J, the gap between germline ends came to 17 bases. The CDR3 DNA follows: TGTGCCAGCAGTTTGGGAGTTGTCGGGACACCGAACACCGGGGAGCTGTTTTTT. It is translated as CASSLGVVGTPNTGELFF.

This chain links TRBV4-2 with TRBJ2-3; 10 bases fit TRBD1. The CDR3 has 15 residues. CDR1 LGHNA and CDR2 YNFKEQ come from the germline V gene. V lost 4 bases and J lost 5; bases outside the gene matches: 6. CDR3 amino acids: CASSRDRGRGDTQYF. The DNA of the CDR3 is TGTGCCAGCAGCCGAGACAGGGGGCGCGGAGATACGCAGTATTTT.

V and J are TRBV5-1 and TRBJ2-3; the D gene is possibly TRBD2 (6 bases). This CDR3 has 16 amino acids. Trimming removed 3 bases at V and 2 bases at J, with 16 bases between. Germline-derived CDR1 and CDR2 are SGHRS and YFSETQ. In nucleotides, the CDR3 is TGCGCCAGCAGCTGGGGGGATAGCGGAAACACAGATACGCAGTATTTT. Translated: CASSWGDSGNTDTQYF. Full variable domain (outside the CDR3, taken from reference TRBV5-1 and TRBJ2-3): KAGVTQTPRYLIKTRGQQVTLSCSPISGHRSVSWYQQTPGQGLQFLFEYFSETQRNKGNFPGRFSGRQFSNSRSEMNVSTLELGDSALYLCASSWGDSGNTDTQYFGPGTRLTVL.

This clone was recorded only once. CDR3 DNA sequence: TGTGCCAGCACCAGGGGGCTAGCGAGCGAGACCCAGTACTTC. It translates to CASTRGLASETQYF. The chain has TRBV11-2 and TRBJ2-5; TRBD1 matches at 8 bases. This CDR3 has 14 residues. V was clipped by 7 bases and J by 5 bases; unmatched bases: 9. CDR1 SGHAT and CDR2 FQNNGV come from the germline V gene.

The V gene is TRBV7-8, the J gene TRBJ2-3; a possible D gene is TRBD1 (5 bases). This CDR3 is built from 15 residues. Germline V lookup: CDR1 SGHVS, CDR2 FQNEAQ. V was clipped by 10 bases and J by 0 bases, with 17 bases between them. CDR3 bases: TGTGCCACAAACAAGGGGATGGGGAGCACAGATACGCAGTATTTT. It yields the protein CATNKGMGSTDTQYF. Full variable domain (rest looked up from reference TRBV7-8 and TRBJ2-3): GAGVSQSPRYKVAKRGQDVALRCDPISGHVSLFWYQQALGQGPEFLTYFQNEAQLDKSGLPSDRFFAERPEGSVSTLKIQRTQQEDSAVYLCATNKGMGSTDTQYFGPGTRLTVL.

The chain links TRBV7-7 to TRBJ1-1; 9 nucleotides agree with TRBD1. CDR1 is SSHAT and CDR2 is FNYEAQ in the germline V gene (reference sequence). Germline trimming cut 6 bases from V and 5 bases from J; bases unmatched to any gene: 4. This CDR3 region has 13 residues. DNA for the CDR3: TGTGCCAGCAGTCAGGACAGGGGAACTGAAGCTTTCTTT. This translates into CASSQDRGTEAFF. Using reference TRBV7-7 and TRBJ1-1 for the parts outside the CDR3, the full variable domain is GAGVSQSPRYKVTKRGQDVTLRCDPISSHATLYWYQQALGQGPEFLTYFNYEAQPDKSGLPSDRFSAERPEGSISTLTIQRTEQRDSAMYRCASSQDRGTEAFFGQGTRLTVV.

The chain is built from TRBV18 and TRBJ2-4, with D possibly TRBD1 on 6 matching bases. The CDR3 length is 14 residues. Trimming took off 6 bases at V and 3 bases at J, with 12 bases between the two ends. Germline V gene data show CDR1 as KGHSH and CDR2 as LQKENI. The chain's CDR3 is CASSLGHFKNIQYF. The CDR3, as DNA: TGTGCCAGCTCCCTGGGACATTTCAAAAACATTCAGTACTTC.

The V and J genes are TRBV15 and TRBJ2-1, with 10 bases fitting TRBD2. The CDR3 totals 14 residues. CDR1 and CDR2 (germline): LNHNV, YYDKDF (reference sequence). V was clipped by 7 bases and J by 8 bases; unmatched bases: 8. DNA for the CDR3: TGTGCCACCAAAGGTCTAGCGGGAGTCTATGAGCAGTTCTTC. Its translation is CATKGLAGVYEQFF.

This sequence joins TRBV14 and TRBJ2-7, with TRBD1 matching over 7 bases. The V gene's germline CDR1 is SGHDN and CDR2 FVKESK. With V trimmed by 2 bases and J by 9 bases, 4 bases remained unmatched. The CDR3 extends over 12 amino acids. The CDR3 reads CASSQTPGGQYF. Here the CDR3 DNA reads TGTGCCAGCAGCCAAACCCCAGGGGGGCAGTACTTC. Supplemented by reference TRBV14 and TRBJ2-7, the full variable domain reads EAGVTQFPSHSVIEKGQTVTLRCDPISGHDNLYWYRRVMGKEIKFLLHFVKESKQDESGMPNNRFLAERTGGTYSTLKVQPAELEDSGVYFCASSQTPGGQYFGPGTRLTVT.

This chain links TRBV18 with TRBJ1-1; D is perhaps TRBD1 (5 bases). Germline assignment: CDR1 KGHSH and CDR2 LQKENI. CDR3 length: 14 residues. The ends were cut back, 3 bases at V and 8 bases at J, with 16 bases in the middle. CDR3 DNA: TGTGCCAGCTCACCGAGAGTCGGGGCCGAGGAAGCTTTCTTT. Encoded protein: CASSPRVGAEEAFF.

V gene TRBV7-2 combines with J gene TRBJ2-5; 9 bases fit TRBD2. This CDR3 comprises 15 residues. The junction had 9 bases not matched to a gene; V was cut back by 5 bases and J by 5 bases. Germline V gene data show CDR1 as SGHTA and CDR2 as FQGNSA. In DNA form, the CDR3 reads TGTGCCAGCAGCAGTGTCGGACTAGCGCGTGAGACCCAGTACTTC. As protein: CASSSVGLARETQYF.

This chain links TRBV2 with TRBJ1-4; 7 nucleotides align to TRBD1. CDR1 and CDR2 (germline): SNHLY, FYNNEI. The ends lost 6 bases at V and 3 bases at J; junction bases unmatched: 4. This CDR3 comprises 14 residues. The CDR3 DNA reads as TGTGCCAGCAGCGGACAGGACTCTAATGAAAAACTGTTTTTT. Amino acid sequence: CASSGQDSNEKLFF.

The chain recombines TRBV5-8 with TRBJ1-5, with D perhaps matching TRBD1 (5 bases). The CDR3 is made up of 14 amino acids. CDR1 is SGHTS and CDR2 is YDEGEE in the germline V gene. Deletions cut 4 bases from V and 3 bases from J, with 11 bases between. The CDR3: CASSLRQSNQPQHF. CDR3 sequence (DNA): TGTGCCAGCAGCCTCAGACAGTCCAATCAGCCCCAGCATTTT.